This T cell receptor (beta chain) was captured in a study of T-cell memory formation after mild COVID-19. There are 15 residues in the CDR3. Trimming removed 4 bases at V and 5 bases at J, with 16 bases between. Germline-derived CDR1 and CDR2 are SGHRS and YFSETQ. Each CDR3 protein is one row after TCRdb ran MiXCR on the 5' RACE reads. The table lists under 400,000 distinct CDR3 sequences, about 21% of them singletons. Study outcomes and limitations: Among contracting clones, CD4+ were mainly CM/EM and CD8+ enriched in EMRA. Clones shrinking between day 15 and 85 showed a balanced CD4/CD8 split, and those that grew later tilted toward CD4+.

For this clonotype: The antigen is not known.

Source material: PBMCs or a T cell subset sorted from them (not recorded which). The J gene is TRBJ2-1, the V gene TRBV5-1, with D tentatively TRBD2 (6 bases). The source of this sequence is an adult woman who had mild COVID-19 (a few samples of this study predate the infection). Cell type and time point are not known. The CDR3 sequence is CASSPSRDSNNEQFF. CDR3 nucleotide sequence: TGCGCCAGCAGCCCCAGCCGGGACTCGAACAATGAGCAGTTCTTC.